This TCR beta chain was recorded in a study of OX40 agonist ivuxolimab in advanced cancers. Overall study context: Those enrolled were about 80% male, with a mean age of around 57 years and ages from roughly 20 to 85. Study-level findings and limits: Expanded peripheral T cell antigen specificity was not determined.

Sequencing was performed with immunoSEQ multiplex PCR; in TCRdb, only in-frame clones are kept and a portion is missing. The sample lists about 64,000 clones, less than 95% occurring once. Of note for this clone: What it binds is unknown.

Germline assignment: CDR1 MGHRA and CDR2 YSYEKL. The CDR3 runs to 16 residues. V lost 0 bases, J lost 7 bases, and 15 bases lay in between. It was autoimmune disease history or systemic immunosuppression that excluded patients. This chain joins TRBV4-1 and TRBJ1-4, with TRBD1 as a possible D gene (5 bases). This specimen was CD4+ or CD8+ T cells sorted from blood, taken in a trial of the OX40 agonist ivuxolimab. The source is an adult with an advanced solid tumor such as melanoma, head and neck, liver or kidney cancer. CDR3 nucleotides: TGCGCCAGCAGCCAAGATCCCGGGGCCATGTTTGAAAAACTGTTTTTT. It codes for CASSQDPGAMFEKLFF.